The next 29 T cell receptor beta chains were all read from a single sample in a study of HIV-infected patients and healthy controls. MiXCR, run by TCRdb on the 5' RACE reads, gives a single entry per CDR3 protein. The data hold approximately 64,000 distinct CDR3 sequences, with about 19% observed a single time. The sequenced sample was CD4+ T cells from blood. The source is a human donor in good health.

This clonotype occurred many times. This chain links TRBV5-1 with TRBJ2-2, with 10 bases lining up with TRBD1. The V gene's germline CDR1 is SGHRS and CDR2 YFSETQ. The V gene end was trimmed by 4 bases and the J gene end by 6 bases; junction bases not matched to a gene: 9. This CDR3 is 16 amino acids long. CDR3 residues: CASSLAGTGASGELFF. DNA for the CDR3: TGCGCCAGCAGCCTGGCTGGGACAGGGGCATCCGGGGAGCTGTTTTTT.

This clonotype has just a few counts. The chain couples TRBV19 to TRBJ2-1; D unclear. Trimming left V 5 bases short and J 3 bases short, with 5 bases between. Germline lookup yields CDR1 LNHDA and CDR2 SQIVND (reference sequence). The CDR3 covers 12 residues. The CDR3 region has the DNA TGTGCCAGTAGTTTTCTCTACAATGAGCAGTTCTTC. This sequence encodes CASSFLYNEQFF.

This clonotype came up many times. The chain is built from TRBV12-3 or TRBV12-4 and TRBJ2-7; no clear D. CDR3 length equals 15 residues. Deletions cut 4 bases from V and 2 bases from J, with 15 bases between. The DNA of the CDR3 is TGTGCCAGCAGTTCCTCTCTGGGGTGGGCCTACGAGCAGTACTTC. This sequence encodes CASSSSLGWAYEQYF.

This chain links TRBV6-5 with TRBJ2-3; 11 bases agree with TRBD2. This CDR3 has 15 amino acids. CDR1 is MNHEY, CDR2 SVGAGI, per germline. With 7 bases clipped from V and 3 bases from J, the junction kept 6 bases outside the gene matches. The CDR3 DNA follows: TGTGCCAGCATGTTAGCGGGAGGGGGGACAGATACGCAGTATTTT. Its protein product is CASMLAGGGTDTQYF.

Only one count was recorded for this clonotype. The V call is TRBV6-6, the J call TRBJ2-5, with 7 bases that match TRBD1. The J segment lost 1 base and the V segment lost 1 base, leaving 6 bases of the junction unmatched. Germline V gives CDR1 MNHNY, CDR2 SVGAGI (reference sequence). CDR3 length equals 16 residues. Written as DNA, the CDR3 is TGTGCCAGCAGTTACTTACTACAGGGGTTCCAAGAGACCCAGTACTTC. Translated, it gives CASSYLLQGFQETQYF.

This clonotype was picked up a small number of times. The chain couples TRBV5-4 to TRBJ2-3, with D possibly called TRBD1 or TRBD2 (5 bases each). Trimming stripped 3 bases from V and 0 bases from J, with 11 bases between. The germline gives CDR1 SGHNT, CDR2 YYREEE (reference sequence). The CDR3 contains 15 residues. CDR3 residues: CASSYRDRSTDTQYF. In DNA form, the CDR3 reads TGTGCCAGCAGCTACCGGGACCGTAGCACAGATACGCAGTATTTT.

This chain connects TRBV12-3 or TRBV12-4 to TRBJ2-3, with D possibly being TRBD2 (6 bases). V lost 9 bases, J lost 4 bases, and 14 bases lay in between. This CDR3 is built from 13 residues. CDR3 DNA: TGTGCCAGTAGCCCCGGGGGAGCAGATACGCAGTATTTT. Protein product: CASSPGGADTQYF.

This clonotype turned up a few times. This chain uses TRBV12-5 with TRBJ2-3, with D perhaps matching TRBD1 or TRBD2 (5 bases each). The length of the CDR3 is 18 residues. The germline CDR1 and CDR2 sequences are LGHNT and FRNRAP. Trimming left V 5 bases short and J 2 bases short, with 23 bases between. The CDR3 reads CASGRRPILGTHTDTQYF. Here the CDR3 DNA reads TGTGCTAGTGGTCGTCGACCCATTCTGGGGACCCACACAGATACGCAGTATTTT.

This chain links TRBV5-1 with TRBJ1-1; tentatively, D is TRBD1 (5 bases). The CDR3 is 16 amino acids. The germline gives CDR1 SGHRS, CDR2 YFSETQ. Trimming stripped 2 bases from V and 3 bases from J, with 17 bases between. CDR3: CASSLPRRSGDTEAFF. CDR3 DNA sequence: TGCGCCAGCAGCTTACCCAGGAGGTCGGGGGACACTGAAGCTTTCTTT.

This chain joins TRBV7-3 and TRBJ1-1, with D maybe TRBD1 (5 bases). This CDR3 comprises 13 residues. Germline CDR1 reads SGHTA; CDR2 reads FQGTGA. The V gene lost 5 bases and the J gene lost 8 bases, with 15 bases spanning the gap. The CDR3 DNA reads as TGTGCCAGCAGCCCTTCAGGGACGGTGGAAGCTTTCTTT. It codes for CASSPSGTVEAFF.

V and J are TRBV11-2 and TRBJ1-3; 10 bases map to TRBD1. With 3 bases clipped from V and 0 bases from J, the junction kept 2 bases outside the gene matches. CDR1 SGHAT and CDR2 FQNNGV come from the germline V gene. The CDR3 sequence is 16 residues long. The DNA for the CDR3 is TGTGCCAGCAGCTTGAGGACAGGGGGCTCTGGAAACACCATATATTTT. Amino acids: CASSLRTGGSGNTIYF.

This clonotype has at least ten counts. V and J are TRBV6-5 and TRBJ1-4, with D uncertain. CDR1 MNHEY and CDR2 SVGAGI come from the germline V gene. Trimming cost V 5 bases and J 10 bases, with 8 bases left between them. The CDR3 length is 11 residues. The CDR3 reads CASSPGRKLFF. CDR3 DNA sequence: TGTGCCAGCAGTCCTGGTCGAAAACTGTTTTTT.

This clonotype was recorded a few times. The genes are TRBV5-5 and TRBJ1-3; possible D gene TRBD1, 6 bases. Trimming cost V 2 bases and J 0 bases, with 12 bases left between them. Per the germline V gene, CDR1 is SGHKS and CDR2 is YYEKEE (reference sequence). The CDR3 is 16 residues long. The CDR3 region has the DNA TGTGCCAGCAGCTTCCTAACAGGGAGCTCTGGAAACACCATATATTTT. Protein product: CASSFLTGSSGNTIYF.

This clonotype was detected many times. DNA of the CDR3: TGTGCCAGCAGTTACTCGTTCCAGGGCCAGCCCCAGCATTTT. Protein sequence: CASSYSFQGQPQHF. This chain links TRBV6-5 with TRBJ1-5; D possibly corresponds to TRBD1 (5 bases). Germline CDR1 is MNHEY and CDR2 is SVGAGI. The V end lost 0 bases, the J end lost 7 bases, and 10 bases lay between the germline ends. This CDR3 region has 14 residues.

This chain links TRBV6-2 or TRBV6-3 with TRBJ1-1; possible D gene TRBD1, 6 bases. There are 16 residues in the CDR3. V was trimmed by 6 bases and J by 4 bases, leaving 21 bases between them. Per the germline V gene, CDR1 is MNHEY and CDR2 is SVGEGT. For the CDR3, the DNA is TGTGCCAGCAGATGGGACGGATTAGGAGGGGGCACTGAAGCTTTCTTT. This codes for CASRWDGLGGGTEAFF.

As to this clonotype: A read error is possible here, since a much larger clone lies one base away. This rearrangement joins TRBV3-1 to TRBJ1-2, with a weak D call TRBD1 (6 bases). The CDR3 spans 14 residues. Germline V gene data show CDR1 as LGHDT and CDR2 as YNNKEL (reference sequence). CDR3 protein: CASGQLGQTVSYTF. CDR3 DNA sequence: TGTGCCAGCGGCCAACTCGGACAGACCGTGAGCTACACCTTC. The variable domain in full, completed from reference TRBV3-1 and TRBJ1-2, reads DTAVSQTPKYLVTQMGNDKSIKCEQNLGHDTMYWYKQDSKKFLKIMFSYNNKELIINETVPNRFSPKSPDKAHLNLHINSLELGDSAVYFCASGQLGQTVSYTFGSGTRLTVV.

The chain couples TRBV4-2 to TRBJ1-5; D is uncertain. The V end was cut by 0 bases, the J end by 0 bases, with 6 bases between. Germline-derived CDR1 and CDR2 are LGHNA and YNFKEQ. The CDR3 spans 15 residues. CDR3 nucleotides: TGTGCCAGCAGCCAAGATCGGAATAGCAATCAGCCCCAGCATTTT. Its protein is CASSQDRNSNQPQHF.

This clonotype was recorded many times. The CDR3 region is CSVETQETEAFF. The CDR3 DNA reads TGCAGCGTTGAAACACAGGAGACTGAAGCTTTCTTT. V is TRBV29-1 and J is TRBJ1-1; perhaps TRBD1 as D (5 bases). V was shortened by 2 bases and J by 5 bases, with 9 bases between the two germline ends. Germline-derived CDR1 and CDR2 are SQVTM and ANQGSEA. The CDR3 length is 12 residues.

This clonotype was observed a handful of times. The rearrangement joins TRBV4-2 to TRBJ1-5; possibly TRBD1 for D (6 bases). This CDR3 is built from 15 residues. Germline CDR1 reads LGHNA; CDR2 reads YNFKEQ. V was cut by 1 base and J by 4 bases, with 11 bases left in between. The CDR3 DNA reads as TGTGCCAGCAGCCAAGGCAGGAGGGGGAATCAGCCCCAGCATTTT. Its protein is CASSQGRRGNQPQHF.

The chain employs TRBV29-1 and TRBJ1-2, with D perhaps TRBD1 (5 bases). This CDR3 is built from 14 residues. CDR1 SQVTM and CDR2 ANQGSEA come from the germline V gene. V was trimmed by 2 bases and J by 2 bases, leaving 12 bases between them. For the CDR3, the DNA is TGCAGCGTTGAACGAGGGGTCAACAACTATGGCTACACCTTC. Protein sequence: CSVERGVNNYGYTF.

This clonotype has ten or more counts. The chain is built from TRBV11-2 and TRBJ2-3, with 12 bases identical to TRBD2. The germline gives CDR1 SGHAT, CDR2 FQNNGV. The CDR3 has 16 residues. V lost 4 bases and J lost 2; bases outside the gene matches: 4. The CDR3 loop reads CASSSGLAGLTDTQYF. The DNA of the CDR3 is TGTGCCAGCAGCTCCGGACTAGCGGGACTCACAGATACGCAGTATTTT.

This clonotype was seen many times. The J gene is TRBJ1-5, the V gene TRBV29-1, with unresolved D. Germline V gene sequence: CDR1 SQVTM, CDR2 ANQGSEA. Deletions cut 5 bases from V and 0 bases from J, with 8 bases between. The CDR3 has 13 amino acids. CDR3 in amino acids: CSVRQHSNQPQHF. In DNA form, the CDR3 reads TGCAGCGTTCGTCAGCATAGCAATCAGCCCCAGCATTTT.

This clonotype occurred many times. The CDR3 sequence is CSVLIQGTYGYTF. The CDR3 DNA sequence: TGCAGCGTACTCATACAGGGTACCTATGGCTACACCTTC. The rearrangement uses TRBV29-1 and TRBJ1-2; maybe TRBD1 (6 bases). The germline gives CDR1 SQVTM, CDR2 ANQGSEA. V was trimmed by 6 bases and J by 4 bases, leaving 15 bases between them. The CDR3 covers 13 residues.

This clonotype showed up just once. The rearrangement links TRBV12-3 or TRBV12-4 to TRBJ2-3; D is undetermined. V was shortened by 2 bases and J by 6 bases, with 9 bases between the two germline ends. There are 13 residues in the CDR3. The CDR3 DNA is TGTGCCAGCAGTTTAACGGAGCTGGATACGCAGTATTTT. This encodes CASSLTELDTQYF.

CDR3: CASSDKAGKETQYF. DNA for the CDR3: TGTGCCAGCAGTGATAAGGCAGGAAAAGAGACCCAGTACTTC. The chain has TRBV6-1 and TRBJ2-5; no firm D call. This CDR3 comprises 14 residues. The V gene lost 3 bases and the J gene lost 3 bases, with 11 bases spanning the gap. Germline V gene lookup returns CDR1 MNHNS and CDR2 SASEGT.

This clonotype has a count of ten or more. The V gene is TRBV6-6, the J gene TRBJ2-7; unclear D gene. Germline values: CDR1 MNHNY, CDR2 SVGAGI (reference sequence). V gave up 4 bases and J gave up 4 bases, with 5 bases separating them. This CDR3 contains 11 residues. CDR3 nucleotides: TGTGCCAGCAGTTGGTATTACGAGCAGTACTTC. Its protein product is CASSWYYEQYF.

Ten or more counts support this clonotype. V and J are TRBV3-1 and TRBJ1-1, with a possible D match to TRBD1 (6 bases). The germline gives CDR1 LGHDT, CDR2 YNNKEL (reference sequence). V was pared by 1 base and J by 3 bases, with 9 bases between. This CDR3 comprises 14 residues. Written as DNA, the CDR3 is TGTGCCAGCAGCCAAGGGGGACAATACACTGAAGCTTTCTTT. Translation gives CASSQGGQYTEAFF.

V gene TRBV3-1 combines with J gene TRBJ1-5, with D possibly being TRBD1 (6 bases). CDR1 and CDR2 (germline): LGHDT, YNNKEL (reference sequence). The CDR3 is 16 amino acids. Trimming shortened V by 4 bases and J by 5 bases, and 18 bases separated the two germline ends. The CDR3 DNA is TGTGCCAGCAGCCCCCGAGGGGGGGCAAGGGATCAGCCCCAGCATTTT. Its protein is CASSPRGGARDQPQHF.

This chain links TRBV5-4 with TRBJ2-1; no definite D call. Looked up from germline, CDR1 is SGHNT and CDR2 is YYREEE (reference sequence). There are 15 residues in the CDR3. V was trimmed by 4 bases and J by 0 bases, leaving 11 bases between them. CDR3 coding DNA: TGTGCCAGCAGCCGAGACATACCCTCCTACAATGAGCAGTTCTTC. Its protein product is CASSRDIPSYNEQFF.